The 2 T cell receptor beta chains reported below all come from one sample, sequenced in a study of T cell responses to AZD1222 COVID-19 vaccine. Here immunoSEQ multiplex PCR was the method, and the copy in TCRdb shows in-frame clones only, minus some. The sample includes about 72,000 clones, around 86% of them seen just once. Material: peripheral blood, obtained on day 0 of AZD1222 vaccination. These receptors came from an adult in good health.

A single count supports this clone. The gene calls are TRBV19 and TRBJ2-3, with TRBD2 identical over 8 bases. This CDR3 is built from 18 residues. V shed 4 bases, J shed 2 bases, and the junction held 14 bases outside the gene matches. Per germline, CDR1 LNHDA and CDR2 SQIVND (reference sequence). The CDR3 bases are TGTGCCAGTAGTACTTCCCGACAAGCGGGGGAGGTCACAGATACGCAGTATTTT. Translating it yields CASSTSRQAGEVTDTQYF.

The genes are TRBV27 and TRBJ1-6; 8 nucleotides match TRBD1. The junction had 0 bases not matched to a gene; V was cut back by 3 bases and J by 5 bases. The CDR3 has 14 amino acids. Germline CDR1 and CDR2: MNHEY and SMNVEV (reference sequence). The CDR3 nucleotides read TGTGCCAGCAGTTTGGACAGGGATAATTCACCCCTCCACTTT. This encodes CASSLDRDNSPLHF.